Following are 21 T cell receptor beta chains from one sample sequenced in a study of OX40 agonist ivuxolimab in advanced cancers. Data came from immunoSEQ multiplex PCR; TCRdb stores just in-frame clones and leaves some out. The repertoire holds tens of thousands of clones, with 80% to 90% as singletons. Here the sequenced sample was CD4+ or CD8+ T cells sorted from blood, taken in a trial of the OX40 agonist ivuxolimab. All receptors derive from an adult with an advanced solid tumor such as melanoma, head and neck, liver or kidney cancer.

The chain links TRBV5-6 to TRBJ1-2; the D gene is possibly TRBD1 (5 bases). This CDR3 has 13 amino acids. The ends were cut back, 3 bases at V and 8 bases at J, with 14 bases in the middle. Germline V gene data show CDR1 as SGHDT and CDR2 as YYEEEE. Written as DNA, the CDR3 is TGTGCCAGCAGCTCGCCCAGGGATGTAGGCTACACCTTC. Its translation: CASSSPRDVGYTF.

The rearrangement uses TRBV5-1 and TRBJ2-5; 9 nucleotides match TRBD1. The DNA end lines up better with TRBJ2-7; the J call may be wrong. The CDR3 covers 15 residues. Germline V gene lookup returns CDR1 SGHRS and CDR2 YFSETQ. CDR3 in DNA: TGCGCCAGCACCTCGGGACAGGGTAACGGGTACGAGCAGTACTTC. Encoded protein: CASTSGQGNGYEQYF.

This chain uses TRBV11-2 with TRBJ2-1, with TRBD1 identical over 9 bases. V lost 6 bases to trimming and J lost 4 bases; unmatched junction nucleotides: 10. CDR1 SGHAT and CDR2 FQNNGV come from the germline V gene. CDR3 length equals 16 residues. The CDR3 is CASRGRGDRAYNEQFF. The CDR3 nucleotides are TGTGCCAGCAGGGGAAGGGGGGACAGGGCGTACAATGAGCAGTTCTTC.

The chain has TRBV27 and TRBJ1-2; the match to TRBD1 covers 8 bases. The J segment lost 3 bases and the V segment lost 4 bases, leaving 4 bases of the junction unmatched. The CDR3 is 14 amino acids. Germline CDR1 is MNHEY and CDR2 is SMNVEV (reference sequence). The CDR3 loop is CASSWRQGYYGYTF. CDR3 nucleotides: TGTGCCAGCAGTTGGCGACAGGGGTACTATGGCTACACCTTC.

The V call is TRBV25-1, the J call TRBJ1-4; 9 nucleotides line up with TRBD1. CDR1 is MGHDK, CDR2 SYGVNS, per germline. Losses at the gene ends were 5 bases for V and 6 bases for J; bases not matched to a gene: 4. The CDR3 is 14 amino acids. CDR3 coding DNA: TGTGCCAGCAGTTCCGGGACAGGGTATGAAAAACTGTTTTTT. Protein product: CASSSGTGYEKLFF.

The CDR3 here is CASTSGPAYEQYF. In nucleotides, the CDR3 is TGCGCCAGCACTTCGGGACCGGCCTACGAGCAGTACTTC. The chain combines TRBV5-1 with TRBJ2-7, with D perhaps given as TRBD1 or TRBD2 (5 bases each). The CDR3 extends over 13 amino acids. Germline V gene sequence: CDR1 SGHRS, CDR2 YFSETQ. The V gene lost 6 bases and the J gene lost 2 bases, with 12 bases spanning the gap.

The chain carries TRBV10-3 and TRBJ2-1, with TRBD1 matching 12 bases. This CDR3 has 15 amino acids. Trimming took 2 bases from V and 8 from J; bases not matched to a gene: 4. Per the germline V gene, CDR1 is ENHRY and CDR2 is SYGVKD. This chain's CDR3 is CAISEPGQGAHEQFF. In DNA form, the CDR3 reads TGTGCCATCAGTGAGCCGGGACAGGGGGCACATGAGCAGTTCTTC.

The genes are TRBV6-6 and TRBJ2-7; 9 positions match TRBD1. V was clipped by 7 bases and J by 2 bases; unmatched bases: 6. The CDR3 is made up of 14 amino acids. The germline V gene has CDR1 MNHNY and CDR2 SVGAGI (reference sequence). CDR3 loop: CASTRDRAAYEQYF. The CDR3 bases are TGTGCCAGCACTAGGGACAGGGCCGCCTACGAGCAGTACTTC.

This clone was observed a handful of times. V usage is TRBV19 and J usage is TRBJ1-2; a possible D gene is TRBD1 (5 bases). Per germline, CDR1 LNHDA and CDR2 SQIVND (reference sequence). This CDR3 spans 15 amino acids. The V gene lost 5 bases and the J gene lost 3 bases, with 16 bases spanning the gap. The CDR3 nucleotides read TGTGCCAGTAGTCTAGGGGTGGGGATAGACTATGGCTACACCTTC. Protein: CASSLGVGIDYGYTF.

This clone was detected only once. V usage is TRBV5-1 and J usage is TRBJ2-1, with D uncertain. Germline V gene data show CDR1 as SGHRS and CDR2 as YFSETQ. CDR3 size: 12 residues. The V end lost 1 base, the J end lost 8 bases, and 7 bases lay between the germline ends. The CDR3 coding sequence is TGCGCCAGCAGCTTGACCTTAGATGAGCAGTTCTTC. This codes for CASSLTLDEQFF.

The chain links TRBV30 to TRBJ2-1, with 10 bases fitting TRBD2. The CDR3 contains 15 residues. Losses at the gene ends were 1 base for V and 10 bases for J; bases not matched to a gene: 10. CDR1 is GTSNPN, CDR2 SVGIG, per germline (reference sequence). The CDR3 spells CAWSAVTSGLGEQFF. The DNA for the CDR3 is TGTGCCTGGAGTGCGGTGACTAGCGGGCTCGGGGAGCAGTTCTTC.

V usage is TRBV9 and J usage is TRBJ2-2, with D tentatively TRBD1 (6 bases). Trimming cost V 4 bases and J 6 bases, with 13 bases left between them. From germline, CDR1 is SGDLS and CDR2 YYNGEE. This CDR3 has 14 residues. This chain's CDR3 is CASSPRTDPGELFF. The DNA for the CDR3 is TGTGCCAGCAGCCCCAGGACAGATCCCGGGGAGCTGTTTTTT. The whole variable domain, filled in from reference TRBV9 and TRBJ2-2, reads DSGVTQTPKHLITATGQRVTLRCSPRSGDLSVYWYQQSLDQGLQFLIQYYNGEERAKGNILERFSAQQFPDLHSELNLSSLELGDSALYFCASSPRTDPGELFFGEGSRLTVL.

The chain carries TRBV6-1 and TRBJ1-5; weak D call: TRBD1 (6 bases). Trimming took 8 bases from V and 3 from J, leaving 14 bases between them. Germline V gene sequence: CDR1 MNHNS, CDR2 SASEGT. This CDR3 is built from 14 residues. CDR3 loop: CASSTGFHNQPQHF. DNA for the CDR3: TGTGCCAGCTCTACAGGGTTCCACAATCAGCCCCAGCATTTT.

The J gene is TRBJ2-7, the V gene TRBV19, with D possibly being TRBD1 (6 bases). The V gene lost 1 base and the J gene lost 1 base, with 11 bases spanning the gap. The CDR3 is 15 amino acids. Germline CDR1 LNHDA, CDR2 SQIVND (reference sequence). The CDR3 spells CASSIVAGESYEQYF. CDR3 sequence (DNA): TGTGCCAGTAGTATAGTGGCAGGGGAATCCTACGAGCAGTACTTC.

J is TRBJ2-7 and V is TRBV7-2; 9 positions agree with TRBD1. CDR3 length: 15 residues. Trimming cost V 3 bases and J 3 bases; bases outside gene matches: 6. From germline, CDR1 is SGHTA and CDR2 FQGNSA. The CDR3 sequence is CASSLGPGQGYEQYF. The CDR3 DNA follows: TGTGCCAGCAGCTTGGGCCCGGGACAGGGCTACGAGCAGTACTTC. The full variable domain, completed using reference TRBV7-2 and TRBJ2-7, is GAGVSQSPSNKVTEKGKDVELRCDPISGHTALYWYRQSLGQGLEFLIYFQGNSAPDKSGLPSDRFSAERTGGSVSTLTIQRTQQEDSAVYLCASSLGPGQGYEQYFGPGTRLTVT.

This clone appeared a few times. The J gene is TRBJ1-2, the V gene TRBV19; D is unclear. This CDR3 contains 11 residues. Germline CDR1 is LNHDA and CDR2 is SQIVND (reference sequence). Trimming stripped 10 bases from V and 4 bases from J, with 10 bases between. The CDR3 bases are TGTGCCACGCAGGCTTCCTATGGCTACACCTTC. Protein sequence: CATQASYGYTF. The full variable domain, with the rest looked up from reference TRBV19 and TRBJ1-2, is DGGITQSPKYLFRKEGQNVTLSCEQNLNHDAMYWYRQDPGQGLRLIYYSQIVNDFQKGDIAEGYSVSREKKESFPLTVTSAQKNPTAFYLCATQASYGYTFGSGTRLTVV.

V and J are TRBV18 and TRBJ2-2; TRBD1 matches at 8 bases. Germline CDR1 KGHSH, CDR2 LQKENI. CDR3 length: 17 residues. After removal of 2 bases from V and 7 bases from J, the junction contained 12 bases not matched to a gene. CDR3 sequence (DNA): TGTGCCAGCTCACCATGGTACCAGGGGGCTCGTATCGGGGAGCTGTTTTTT. Amino acid sequence: CASSPWYQGARIGELFF.

The chain carries TRBV7-9 and TRBJ2-6, with a possible D match to TRBD2 (5 bases). The germline CDR1 and CDR2 sequences are SEHNR and FQNEAQ (reference sequence). Trimming removed 9 bases from V and 0 bases from J, with 12 bases in between. The CDR3 is 15 amino acids. CDR3 amino acids: CASKPRGSGANVLTF. The CDR3 DNA follows: TGTGCCAGTAAACCCCGGGGCTCTGGGGCCAACGTCCTGACTTTC.

The chain has TRBV5-1 and TRBJ1-2, with D possibly TRBD1 on 5 matching bases. Trimming took 3 bases from V and 0 from J, leaving 12 bases between them. The germline V gene encodes CDR1 SGHRS and CDR2 YFSETQ. CDR3 length equals 15 residues. CDR3 DNA sequence: TGCGCCAGCAGCTCTCAGGACACGGCTAACTATGGCTACACCTTC. Its protein is CASSSQDTANYGYTF.

The chain is built from TRBV30 and TRBJ2-1, with 8 bases matching TRBD2. The CDR3 extends over 13 amino acids. Trimming took 3 bases from V and 5 from J; bases not matched to a gene: 3. Germline V gene data show CDR1 as GTSNPN and CDR2 as SVGIG (reference sequence). The CDR3 loop reads CAWRLAVNNEQFF. CDR3 coding DNA: TGTGCCTGGAGACTAGCGGTTAACAATGAGCAGTTCTTC.

The chain couples TRBV4-1 to TRBJ2-5, with 7 positions matching TRBD1. CDR1 and CDR2 (germline): MGHRA, YSYEKL. CDR3 size: 17 residues. The V and J ends lost 1 base and 3 bases, in that order; junction bases with no gene match: 11. CDR3 nucleotide sequence: TGCGCCAGCAGCCAAGGAGAATTCGGGACAGTAAAAGAGACCCAGTACTTC. This encodes CASSQGEFGTVKETQYF.